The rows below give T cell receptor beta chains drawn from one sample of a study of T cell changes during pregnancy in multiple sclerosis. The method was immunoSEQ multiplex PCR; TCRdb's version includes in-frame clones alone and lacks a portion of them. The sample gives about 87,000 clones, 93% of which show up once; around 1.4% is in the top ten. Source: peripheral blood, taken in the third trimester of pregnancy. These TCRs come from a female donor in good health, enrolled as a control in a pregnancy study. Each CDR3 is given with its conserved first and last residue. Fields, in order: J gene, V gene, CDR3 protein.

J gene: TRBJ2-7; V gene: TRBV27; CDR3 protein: CASSLAGSPVYEQYF
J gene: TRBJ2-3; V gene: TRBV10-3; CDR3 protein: CASKEGVRGTDTQYF
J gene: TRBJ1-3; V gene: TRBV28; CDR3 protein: CASSVRLPDSSGNTIYF
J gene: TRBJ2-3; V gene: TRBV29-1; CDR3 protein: CSAGGSTSDTQYF
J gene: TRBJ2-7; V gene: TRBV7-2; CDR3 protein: CASTGTSGRPYEQYF
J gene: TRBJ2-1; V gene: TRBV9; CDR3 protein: CASSLFSGNRDNEQFF
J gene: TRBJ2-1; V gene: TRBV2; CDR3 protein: CASLNDWFLGDNEQFF
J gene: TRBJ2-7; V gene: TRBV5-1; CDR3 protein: CASSLGSGGEQYF
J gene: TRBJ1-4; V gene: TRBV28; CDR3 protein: CASSLGDGTHGGDEKLFF
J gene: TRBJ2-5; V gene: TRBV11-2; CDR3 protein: CASSFSPLNGETQYF
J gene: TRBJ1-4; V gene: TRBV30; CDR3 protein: CAWSWGQGINEKLFF
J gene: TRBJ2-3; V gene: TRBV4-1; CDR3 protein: CASSQLGRAPATDTQYF
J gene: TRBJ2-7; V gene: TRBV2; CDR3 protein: CASSPAASYEQYF
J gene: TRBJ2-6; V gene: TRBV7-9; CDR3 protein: CASSLGAGANVLTF
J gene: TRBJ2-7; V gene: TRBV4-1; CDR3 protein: CASSRIYDGTGYLEYF
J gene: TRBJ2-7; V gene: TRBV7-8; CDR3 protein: CASSLAGGSSGGTYEQYF
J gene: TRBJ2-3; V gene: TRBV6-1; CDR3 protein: CASSESGTGAADTQYF
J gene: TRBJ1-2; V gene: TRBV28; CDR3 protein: CASRPGGRDYGYTF
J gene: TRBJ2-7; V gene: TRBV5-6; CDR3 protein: CASSFGTGDYEQYF
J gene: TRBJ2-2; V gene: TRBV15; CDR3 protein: CATSRDPGVKTGELFF